These 8 T cell receptor beta chains were all obtained from the same sample, sequenced in a study of Tregs in tolerant kidney transplant recipients. Sequencing used immunoSEQ multiplex PCR; TCRdb keeps in-frame clones, though not all of them. The sample comprises tens of thousands of clones, 65% to 85% of which are singletons, and roughly 4.5% rests with the top ten. What was sequenced was CD4+ T cells from blood. These receptors all stem from a human donor in good health.

This chain connects TRBV7-9 to TRBJ2-1, with D possibly TRBD1 on 6 matching bases. With 8 bases removed from V and 2 bases from J, the gap between germline ends came to 13 bases. CDR1 is SEHNR and CDR2 is FQNEAQ in the germline V gene (reference sequence). CDR3 length: 14 amino acids. CDR3 protein: CASQGQAAYNEQFF. CDR3 DNA sequence: TGTGCCAGCCAGGGGCAGGCGGCCTACAATGAGCAGTTCTTC.

The chain links TRBV7-2 to TRBJ2-4; perhaps TRBD2 as D (5 bases). Germline-derived CDR1 and CDR2 are SGHTA and FQGNSA. The CDR3 length is 18 residues. Trimming stripped 5 bases from V and 6 bases from J, with 26 bases between. Here the CDR3 DNA reads TGTGCCAGCAGCCCCCTGGGAGCAATTGAGTTGGGGAGAAACATTCAGTACTTC. It translates to CASSPLGAIELGRNIQYF.

The rearrangement links TRBV7-3 to TRBJ2-3; 9 positions match TRBD2. V trimming: 6 bases; J trimming: 0 bases; junction bases outside the gene matches: 10. The CDR3 runs 17 residues. Germline V CDR1 and CDR2: SGHTA, FQGTGA. In DNA, the CDR3 is TGTGCCAGCAGTCAGGGGGGACTAGCTGGGAGCACAGATACGCAGTATTTT. Amino acids: CASSQGGLAGSTDTQYF.

V is TRBV19 and J is TRBJ2-5; the D call may be TRBD1 or TRBD2 (6 bases each). Germline V gene data show CDR1 as LNHDA and CDR2 as SQIVND (reference sequence). This CDR3 has 14 amino acids. Trimming took off 7 bases at V and 5 bases at J, with 17 bases between the two ends. CDR3 sequence reads: CASNDGGGRETQYF. The CDR3 DNA sequence: TGTGCCAGTAATGATGGTGGGGGGCGGGAGACCCAGTACTTC.

V is TRBV19 and J is TRBJ1-5; D possibly corresponds to TRBD1 (5 bases). Per germline, CDR1 LNHDA and CDR2 SQIVND (reference sequence). The CDR3 extends over 12 amino acids. With 3 bases removed from V and 9 bases from J, the gap between germline ends came to 9 bases. The CDR3 reads CASSITTGPQHF. CDR3 nucleotides: TGTGCCAGTAGTATTACAACAGGGCCCCAGCATTTT.

This clone was recorded a few times. The chain links TRBV4-1 to TRBJ2-5; the D is unclear. The germline CDR1 and CDR2 sequences are MGHRA and YSYEKL. Trimming pared 1 base from V and 4 bases from J, leaving 10 bases between. This CDR3 comprises 14 residues. CDR3 nucleotide sequence: TGCGCCAGCAGCCAAGTTCTCGTAGGAGAGACCCAGTACTTC. Protein: CASSQVLVGETQYF.

The chain employs TRBV9 and TRBJ1-2; no reliable D call. From germline, CDR1 is SGDLS and CDR2 YYNGEE. Trimming left V 0 bases short and J 4 bases short, with 10 bases between. This CDR3 has 14 amino acids. This CDR3 reads CASSVVRLIYGYTF. For the CDR3, the DNA is TGTGCCAGCAGCGTAGTGCGTTTGATCTATGGCTACACCTTC.

The chain combines TRBV7-9 with TRBJ2-3, with a tentative D call TRBD1 (6 bases). The V end was cut by 2 bases, the J end by 0 bases, with 18 bases between. The CDR3 sequence is 18 residues long. Germline lookup yields CDR1 SEHNR and CDR2 FQNEAQ (reference sequence). The CDR3 DNA follows: TGTGCCAGCAGCTTATCGTACAGGGTGGGGTCTAGCACAGATACGCAGTATTTT. It yields the protein CASSLSYRVGSSTDTQYF.